This TCR beta chain was sequenced during a study of blood T cell repertoires in COVID-19. Study-wide context: Whether acute or convalescent, the COVID-19 samples came from the United States, Italy and Spain. PBMCs, B-cell-depleted T cells, or T cells provided the cDNA or gDNA that made up the material.

The CDR3 contains 15 residues. Germline V gives CDR1 MNHEY, CDR2 SVGAGI. V dropped 6 bases and J dropped 8; count of bases not matched to a gene: 10. In the original processing: Counts of nucleated cells, estimated from reference gene primer amplification, were obtained. TCRdb's table, derived via immunoSEQ multiplex PCR, lists solely in-frame clones and lacks some. Clone size and the V and J calls come from that table; the DNA yielded D and trimming. The table records fewer than 300,000 clones, around 89% of them present only once. J is TRBJ1-4 and V is TRBV6-5; TRBD1 matches 9 bases. The sequence was collected from a man aged 25-40 years with acute or convalescent COVID-19. Sequencing was carried out using peripheral blood. CDR3 residues: CASSRSDRGREKLFF. The CDR3, as DNA: TGTGCCAGCAGCCGATCGGACAGGGGTAGAGAAAAACTGTTTTTT.